This TCR beta chain was found in a study of sequential checkpoint blockade in melanoma (dated by TCRdb to between 2018 and 2021). As for the study more broadly: Using 1:1 randomization, the trial assigned patients either to first-line nivolumab followed by ipilimumab (arm A) or to ipilimumab followed by nivolumab (arm B). Maintenance nivolumab was given following each of the two trial sequences.

The immunoSEQ Assay was used to immunosequence TCRbeta CDR3 regions from genomic DNA. Prior to high-throughput sequencing, genomic DNA was amplified by bias-controlled multiplex PCR. The authors' analysis ran thus. To quantify the absolute abundance of each unique TCRbeta CDR3 region, the sequences were collapsed and filtered. Clonality, defined as 1 minus Pielou's evenness, was calculated using only productive rearrangements. A previously published method was used to identify clones whose frequencies were significantly greater in on-treatment samples than in baseline samples. Here the immuneACCESS table is served through TCRdb, limited to in-frame sequences with V and J called. Missing clones are a known gap in these copies; in checked studies unresolved V genes cover under half, and the rest lacks a known reason. V and J calls and clone size are those listed in that table; D and trimming were worked out from the DNA. Recorded for this sample are about 19,000 clones; around 83% of them occurred a single time. About 40% of the sample belongs to the ten largest clones.

Of note for this clone: It lacks a known antigen. It has no much larger one-base neighbor in the sample; base qualities were not kept.

The investigation overall reported the following: The response-prediction model combining TCR metrics and mutation burden needs validation in larger, independent patient cohorts.

The CDR3 numbers 17 residues from cysteine through phenylalanine. The read is trimmed to its CDR3 DNA, 51 bases read in frame from base 1. V loses 0 bases, J loses 3 bases, and the germline ends lie 18 bases apart. The germline V gene (reference sequence) provides CDR1 PRHDT and CDR2 FYEKMQ. The sample's treatment or condition label, in plain terms: randomized to nivolumab then ipilimumab (arm A) or the reverse (arm B). None of the trial patients had been given prior DNA-damaging chemotherapy. A FACS Aria II flow cytometer was used to sort live CD3+CD8+ cells that were negative for CD19 and CD56 from thawed PBMCs. Samples came from patients with melanoma in CheckMate 064, a randomized, open-label phase II trial of sequential checkpoint blockade. Peripheral blood mononuclear cells were obtained through leukapheresis, purified using Ficoll-Paque, and frozen in human serum containing roughly 10% DMSO. Purity of sorted blood CD3+CD8+ cells was verified at >95% immediately after sorting, followed by DNA extraction.

The sample here was CD8+ T cells sorted from blood (inferred from file names), taken from a patient given nivolumab and ipilimumab in sequence. Recombination linked TRBV13 to TRBJ2-7; TRBD1 is a weak D gene call, 6 bases matching. The TCR sequence derives from a human donor with melanoma. The CDR3 region has the sequence CASSLGVPGQGHYEQYF. The DNA sequence reads TGTGCCAGCAGCTTAGGGGTGCCGGGACAAGGTCACTACGAGCAGTACTTC.